Listed here is a single T cell receptor (beta chain). Its specific antigen is unknown. Per-base quality was not reported, and no clone a single base away is much larger than it. Other DNA sequences from this sample encode an identical CDR3 as well. For TCRbeta CDR3 sequencing, genomic DNA was extracted from sorted cells using the QIAGEN DNeasy Blood and Tissue Kit. High-throughput TCRbeta CDR3 sequencing, which included PCR amplification with bias correction and internal controls, was done commercially through immunoSEQ. Turning to the authors' computational methods: A unique productive TCRbeta sequence was defined by the CDR3 nucleotide sequence when primers matched, and otherwise by the CDR3 amino acid sequence together with the Vbeta and Jbeta genes. As a correction for sorting error, sequences shared between sorted populations at a frequency ratio of 2:1 or less were discarded, and the remaining shared sequences were assigned to the higher population. A sequence was defined as donor-reactive if the sequence was expanded at least 5-fold in CFSE-low cells compared with unstimulated cells and had a frequency of at least 0.01% in CFSE-low cells. Repertoire divergence was quantified by Jensen-Shannon divergence using the top 100 TCRbeta sequences ranked by frequency. For any sample with multiple sequencing runs, sorting error was corrected in each run separately before the runs were pooled. Drawn from immuneACCESS, this table holds only the in-frame rearrangements with V and J called that TCRdb kept. Clones are partly lost; checked studies trace under half to an unresolved V gene and leave the rest unexplained. That table supplies the V and J calls and clone size; D and trimming were determined from the DNA. This sample has under 300,000 clones in its table, and about 86% of those were observed once. The ten largest clonotypes hold less than 0.75% of the sample.

Thawed PBMCs were FACS-sorted into unstimulated Tregs (CD4+CD25+CD127-), CD4+ non-Tregs (CD4+CD25-), CD4 cells and CD8 cells. Blood from healthy controls was obtained either as purchased buffy coats or from healthy volunteers. Healthy control blood was processed to PBMCs with a Ficoll density gradient and then cryopreserved, whereas patient PBMCs were collected both before and after transplant. Spanning cysteine to phenylalanine, the CDR3 consists of 14 amino acids. The entry retains the CDR3 DNA only, 42 bases that are in frame from base 1. The V end gives up 6 bases and the J end 7 bases, leaving 3 bases in the junction not matched to a gene. The CDR1 and CDR2 encoded by the germline V gene are MNHNS and SASEGT. The sample belongs to a study of Tregs in tolerant kidney transplant recipients (dated by TCRdb to between 2019 and 2020). For the study in its entirety: Before combined kidney and bone marrow transplantation, this study identified donor-specific regulatory T cells using TCRbeta sequencing and then followed those same cells after transplant. TCRbeta repertoire sequencing was used in a few healthy controls to compare several ways of expanding Tregs specific for an allogeneic donor. What the authors observed across the whole study: The study was constrained by small patient numbers, and validation of the findings is required in larger populations and under other immunosuppression protocols. Although technical replication error seemed to be minimal, the question of biological reproducibility was not addressed directly. Expanding Tregs with activated donor B cells appeared to identify the most biologically relevant and donor-specific TCRbeta repertoire.

Sequences were obtained from CD4+ T cells from blood. This chain is built from TRBV6-1 and TRBJ2-1; TRBD2 fits 13 bases in the junction. The TCR comes from a human donor in good health. The nucleotide sequence reads as follows: TGTGCCAGCAGACCACTAGCGGGGGGGAATGAGCAGTTCTTC. The translation is CASRPLAGGNEQFF.